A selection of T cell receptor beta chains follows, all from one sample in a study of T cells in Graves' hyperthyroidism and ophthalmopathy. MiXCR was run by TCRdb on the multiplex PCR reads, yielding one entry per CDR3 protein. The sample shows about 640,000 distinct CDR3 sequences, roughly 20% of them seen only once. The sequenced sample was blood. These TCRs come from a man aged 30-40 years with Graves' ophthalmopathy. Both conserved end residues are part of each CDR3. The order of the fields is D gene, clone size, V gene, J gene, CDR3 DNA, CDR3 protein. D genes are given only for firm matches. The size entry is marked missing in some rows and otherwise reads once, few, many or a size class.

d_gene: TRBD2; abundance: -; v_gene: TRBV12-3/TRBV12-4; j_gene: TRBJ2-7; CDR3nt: TGTGCCAGCAGATTTCCGGGACTACCCTCCTACGAGCAGTACTTC; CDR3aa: CASRFPGLPSYEQYF
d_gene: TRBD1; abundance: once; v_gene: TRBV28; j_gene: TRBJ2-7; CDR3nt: TGTGCCAGCACCACCACGGGACAGGGTTTGTGCGAGCAGTACTTC; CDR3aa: CASTTTGQGLCEQYF
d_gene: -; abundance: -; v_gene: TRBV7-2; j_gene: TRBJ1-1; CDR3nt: TGTGCCAGCAGCTTAGAAAAGGAGGGGCCGGGAGGGACTTTCTTT; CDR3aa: CASSLEKEGPGGTFF
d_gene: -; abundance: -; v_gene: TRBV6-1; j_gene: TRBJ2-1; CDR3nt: TGTGCCAGCAGTGGCCTGGACGGACGGTACAATGAGCAGTTCTTC; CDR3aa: CASSGLDGRYNEQFF
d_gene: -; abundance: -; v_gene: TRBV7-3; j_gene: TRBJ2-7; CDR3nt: TGTGCCAGCAGCTTAGAACCTAGCTCCCCCTACGAGCAGTACTTC; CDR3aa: CASSLEPSSPYEQYF
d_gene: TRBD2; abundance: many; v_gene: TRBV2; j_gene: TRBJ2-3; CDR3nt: TGTGCCAGCAGTATACTAGCGGGAGGAGATACGCAGTATTTT; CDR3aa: CASSILAGGDTQYF
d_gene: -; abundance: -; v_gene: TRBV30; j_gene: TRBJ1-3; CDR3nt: TGTGCCTGGACCCTCGCAGGGGTACGAACTACACTTGGAAACACCATATATTTT; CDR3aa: CAWTLAGVRTTLGNTIYF
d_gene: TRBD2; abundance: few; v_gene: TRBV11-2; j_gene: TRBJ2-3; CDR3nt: TGTGCCAGCAGCTTAGTGGCCGGGAGGGTTGTAGGTACGCAGTATTTT; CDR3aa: CASSLVAGRVVGTQYF
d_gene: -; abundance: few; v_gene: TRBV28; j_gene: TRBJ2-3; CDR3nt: TGTGCCAGCAACTCGAGGGAGCGATCTAGCACAGATACGCAGTATTTT; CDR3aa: CASNSRERSSTDTQYF
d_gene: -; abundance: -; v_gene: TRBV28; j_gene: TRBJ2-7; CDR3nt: TGTGCCAGCAGTCCCCGGGACATCCCAGGAGAGCAGTACTTC; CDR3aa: CASSPRDIPGEQYF
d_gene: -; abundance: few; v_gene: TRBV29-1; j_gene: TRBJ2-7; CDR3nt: TGCAGCGTTGAAATGGCGGCCTACGAGCAGTACTTC; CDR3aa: CSVEMAAYEQYF
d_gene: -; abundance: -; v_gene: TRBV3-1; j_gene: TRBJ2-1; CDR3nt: TGTGCCAGCAGCCAAGACCGAGTGAGCTCCTACAATGAGCAGTTCTTC; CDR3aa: CASSQDRVSSYNEQFF
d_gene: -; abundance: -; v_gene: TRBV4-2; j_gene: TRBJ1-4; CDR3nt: TGTGCCAGCAGCCAAGGTGTAGGCACAACTAATGAAAAACTGTTTTTT; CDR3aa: CASSQGVGTTNEKLFF
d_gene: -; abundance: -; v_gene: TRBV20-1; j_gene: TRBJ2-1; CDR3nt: TGCAGTGCTAGAGATGATGGCTCTCGCCATGAGCAGTTCTTC; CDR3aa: CSARDDGSRHEQFF
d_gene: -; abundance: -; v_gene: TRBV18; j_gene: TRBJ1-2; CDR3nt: TGTGCCAGCTCCCTCCGCAGCGCCGGGGATTACTATGGCTACACCTTC; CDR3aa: CASSLRSAGDYYGYTF
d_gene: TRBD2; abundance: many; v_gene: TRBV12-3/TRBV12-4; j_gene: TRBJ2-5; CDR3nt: TGTGCCAGCAGTCAACTTAGCGGGAGGGCCACAGAGACCCAGTACTTC; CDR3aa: CASSQLSGRATETQYF